This TCR beta chain originates from a study of glioma-infiltrating T cells after dendritic cell vaccination. Study-level background: Samples are from glioblastoma patients in Phase I and II dendritic cell vaccine trials.

Up to 2 ug genomic DNA was used for TCRB CDR3 amplification. The PCR used 60 V beta and 13 J beta primers. Clones were read by immunoSEQ multiplex PCR, and TCRdb kept only the in-frame ones, dropping some. The sample has about 100,000 clones, 65% to 85% seen once. Germline V CDR1 and CDR2: SGHRS, YFSETQ. With 4 bases clipped from V and 1 base from J, the junction kept 8 bases outside the gene matches. The CDR3 runs 15 residues. The time point denotes: after dendritic cell vaccination, including at tumor progression/relapse. This receptor was obtained from a human donor with glioblastoma. The rearrangement uses TRBV5-1 and TRBJ2-7; 7 bases line up with TRBD1. This sample comprised blood, obtained after dendritic cell vaccination. The CDR3 nucleotides read TGCGCCAGCAGCCCTACACGACAGGGTTCCTACGAGCAGTACTTC. It is translated as CASSPTRQGSYEQYF.